This TCR beta chain was identified in a study of T cell repertoires in aging, cancer and after chemotherapy. Study results and caveats: Rebound thymic output was suggested by rising median generation probability during chemotherapy in each cancer cohort. Compared with age-matched healthy donors, untreated hematological or solid cancer patients showed higher blood TCR clonality.

Peripheral blood genomic DNA, not sorted cells or RNA, was the template. Rearranged V-D-J TRB sequences were amplified with a mixed TRB-A/B primer pool. TCRdb re-called the multiplex PCR reads with MiXCR, one entry per CDR3 protein. In the table there are several thousand distinct CDR3 sequences, around a third of which are singletons. In its sample, this clonotype was seen a few times. The antigen remains unidentified. The receptor was derived from a human donor in good health. The donor label of this sample is uncertain. Material for sequencing was blood.

The DNA of the CDR3 is TGCGCCAGCAGCCTTGAAGGGGGTAAGTACTTC. It is translated as CASSLEGGKYF. This sequence joins TRBV5-1 and TRBJ2-7; tentative D call: TRBD1 (6 bases). This CDR3 contains 11 residues. Germline V gene data show CDR1 as SGHRS and CDR2 as YFSETQ. Trimming took 4 bases from V and 11 from J, leaving 13 bases between them. Filled out from reference TRBV5-1 and TRBJ2-7, the complete variable domain reads KAGVTQTPRYLIKTRGQQVTLSCSPISGHRSVSWYQQTPGQGLQFLFEYFSETQRNKGNFPGRFSGRQFSNSRSEMNVSTLELGDSALYLCASSLEGGKYFGPGTRLTVT.